This T cell receptor (beta chain) was obtained from a study of T cells in Graves' hyperthyroidism and ophthalmopathy. Germline assignment: CDR1 LGHDT and CDR2 YNNKEL (reference sequence). V lost 1 base and J 4 bases, leaving 2 bases between the germline ends. The CDR3 loop spans 12 amino acids. Worth noting for this clonotype: A much larger clone sits a single nucleotide away, making a read error possible. This CDR3 fails to terminate in the conserved phenylalanine or tryptophan, so it likely reflects a read error.

There were TCR beta CDR3 regions amplified from RNA transcripts. HTBI primers drove first-round RT-PCR of the TCR CDR3. MiXCR was run by TCRdb on the multiplex PCR reads, yielding one entry per CDR3 protein. The table lists around 97,000 distinct CDR3 sequences, over 45% of them singletons. The chain has TRBV3-1 and TRBJ2-1; D ambiguous. The clonotype was recovered from a man in his forties or fifties with Graves' hyperthyroidism. The sequenced sample was blood. In DNA form, the CDR3 reads TGTGCCAGCAGCCAAGTATACAATGAGCAGTTCCTC. As protein: CASSQVYNEQFL.